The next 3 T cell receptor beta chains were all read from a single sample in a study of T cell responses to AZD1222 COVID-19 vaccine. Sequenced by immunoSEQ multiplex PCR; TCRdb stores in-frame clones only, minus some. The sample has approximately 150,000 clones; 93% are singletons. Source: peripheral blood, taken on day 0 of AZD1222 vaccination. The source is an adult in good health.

CDR3 sequence (DNA): TGTGCCAGCTCTCGGGGGGGGGCGACTAATGAAAAACTGTTTTTT. It is translated as CASSRGGATNEKLFF. This rearrangement joins TRBV6-5 to TRBJ1-4; the D gene is possibly TRBD1 (6 bases). Per the germline V gene, CDR1 is MNHEY and CDR2 is SVGAGI. The CDR3 contains 15 residues. V was cut by 8 bases and J by 2 bases, with 15 bases left in between.

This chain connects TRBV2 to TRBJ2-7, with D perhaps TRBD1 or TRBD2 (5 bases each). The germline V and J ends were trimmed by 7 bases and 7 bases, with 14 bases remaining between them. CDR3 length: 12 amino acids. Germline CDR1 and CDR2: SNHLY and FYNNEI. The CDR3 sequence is CASNPRWGEQYF. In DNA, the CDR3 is TGTGCCAGCAATCCCCGGTGGGGGGAGCAGTACTTC.

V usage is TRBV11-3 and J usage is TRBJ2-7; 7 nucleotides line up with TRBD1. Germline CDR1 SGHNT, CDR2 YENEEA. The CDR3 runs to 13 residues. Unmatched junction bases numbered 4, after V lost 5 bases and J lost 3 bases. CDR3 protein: CASSSRDSYEQYF. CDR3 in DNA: TGTGCCAGCAGCAGCCGGGACAGCTACGAGCAGTACTTC.